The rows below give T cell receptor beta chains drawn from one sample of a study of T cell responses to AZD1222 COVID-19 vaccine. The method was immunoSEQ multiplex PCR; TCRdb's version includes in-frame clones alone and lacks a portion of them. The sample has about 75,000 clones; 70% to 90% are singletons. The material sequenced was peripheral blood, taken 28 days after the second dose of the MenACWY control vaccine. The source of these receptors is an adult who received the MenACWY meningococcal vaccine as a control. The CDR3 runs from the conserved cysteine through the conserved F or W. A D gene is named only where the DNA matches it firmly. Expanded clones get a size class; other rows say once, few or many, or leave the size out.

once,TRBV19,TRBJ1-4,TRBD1,CASRPTGAGKLFF,TGTGCCAGTAGACCTACAGGGGCCGGAAAACTGTTTTTT
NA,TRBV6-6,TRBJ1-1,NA,CASSFYGQGGAEAFF,TGTGCCAGCAGTTTCTACGGCCAGGGTGGGGCTGAAGCTTTCTTT
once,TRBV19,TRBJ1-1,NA,CASSTAPQGSTEAFF,TGTGCCAGTAGTACAGCTCCACAGGGATCCACTGAAGCTTTCTTT
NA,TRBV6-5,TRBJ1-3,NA,CASSTFSGNTIYF,TGTGCCAGCAGTACCTTCTCTGGAAACACCATATATTTT
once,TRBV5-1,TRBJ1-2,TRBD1,CASSFEGARGYTF,TGCGCCAGCAGCTTCGAGGGGGCGAGGGGCTACACCTTC
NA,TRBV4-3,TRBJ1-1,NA,CASSQAASRTLNTEAFF,TGCGCCAGCAGCCAAGCTGCTTCCCGGACTCTAAACACTGAAGCTTTCTTT
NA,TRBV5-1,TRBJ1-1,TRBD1,CASSLGTGTAEAFF,TGCGCCAGCAGCTTGGGGACCGGGACAGCTGAAGCTTTCTTT
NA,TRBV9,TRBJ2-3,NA,CASSEAPGSGTDTQYF,TGTGCCAGCAGCGAAGCCCCGGGGTCGGGCACAGATACGCAGTATTTT
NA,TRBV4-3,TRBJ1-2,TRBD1,CASSQSGTGNYGYTF,TGCGCCAGCAGCCAATCCGGGACAGGGAACTATGGCTACACCTTC
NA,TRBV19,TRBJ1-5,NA,CASTLERNQPQHF,TGTGCCAGTACCTTGGAGAGGAATCAGCCCCAGCATTTT
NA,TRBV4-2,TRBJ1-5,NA,CASSQDFSNQPQHF,TGTGCCAGCAGCCAAGATTTCAGCAATCAGCCCCAGCATTTT
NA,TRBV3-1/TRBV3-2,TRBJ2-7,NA,CASSQFPGSSYEQYF,TGTGCCAGCAGCCAATTTCCCGGGAGCTCCTACGAGCAGTACTTC
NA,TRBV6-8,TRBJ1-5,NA,CASSYYTYPKQPQHF,TGTGCCAGCAGTTATTACACCTACCCGAAGCAGCCCCAGCATTTT
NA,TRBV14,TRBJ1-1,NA,CASSHGLNTEAFF,TGTGCCAGCAGCCATGGCCTGAACACTGAAGCTTTCTTT
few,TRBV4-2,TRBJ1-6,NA,CASSQEGTGGSNSPLHF,TGTGCCAGCAGCCAAGAGGGTACTGGGGGTTCCAATTCACCCCTCCACTTT
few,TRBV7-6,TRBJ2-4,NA,CASSLSTQNIQYF,TGTGCCAGCAGCCTCTCCACCCAAAACATTCAGTACTTC
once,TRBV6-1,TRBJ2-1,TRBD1,CASSEGTGTYNEQFF,TGTGCCAGCAGTGAAGGGACAGGGACCTACAATGAGCAGTTCTTC
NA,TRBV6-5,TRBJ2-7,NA,CASSRDGYEQYF,TGTGCCAGCAGTCGGGACGGCTACGAGCAGTACTTC
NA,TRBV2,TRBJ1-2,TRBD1,CASSPFGTGSYGYTF,TGTGCCAGCAGCCCTTTTGGGACAGGGAGCTATGGCTACACCTTC
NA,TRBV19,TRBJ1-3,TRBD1,CASSINSDRASGNTIYF,TGTGCCAGTAGTATCAACAGCGACAGGGCATCTGGAAACACCATATATTTT
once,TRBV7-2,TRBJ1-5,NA,CASSLDPYSNQPQHF,TGTGCCAGCAGCTTAGACCCATATAGCAATCAGCCCCAGCATTTT
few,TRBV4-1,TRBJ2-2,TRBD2,CASSQDNTLRGGHTGELFF,TGCGCCAGCAGCCAAGATAATACGTTGCGGGGGGGGCACACCGGGGAGCTGTTTTTT
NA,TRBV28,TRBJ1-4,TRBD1,CASSFSGGRQGRKEKLFF,TGTGCCAGCAGTTTCTCGGGGGGTCGACAGGGACGTAAAGAAAAACTGTTTTTT
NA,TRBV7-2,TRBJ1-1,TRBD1,CASSLTGDITEAFF,TGTGCCAGCAGCTTGACAGGGGATATAACTGAAGCTTTCTTT
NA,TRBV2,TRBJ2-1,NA,CASLGDLSYNEQFF,TGTGCCAGCTTAGGAGACCTCTCCTACAATGAGCAGTTCTTC
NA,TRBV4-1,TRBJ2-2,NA,CASSQDPGLQTGELFF,TGCGCCAGCAGCCAAGATCCAGGGCTGCAGACCGGGGAGCTGTTTTTT
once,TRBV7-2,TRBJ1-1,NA,CASSPKQGNTEAFF,TGTGCCAGCAGCCCGAAACAGGGGAACACTGAAGCTTTCTTT
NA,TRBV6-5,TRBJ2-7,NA,CASSYSGVYEQYF,TGTGCCAGCAGTTACTCAGGGGTCTACGAGCAGTACTTC
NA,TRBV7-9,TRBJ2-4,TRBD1,CASSRTGGSKNIQYF,TGTGCCAGCAGCCGGACAGGGGGCTCCAAAAACATTCAGTACTTC
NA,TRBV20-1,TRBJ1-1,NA,CSASLGTSRTEAFF,TGCAGTGCTAGTCTGGGCACGTCGCGCACTGAAGCTTTCTTT
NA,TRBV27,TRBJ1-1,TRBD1,CASSPYRTGRPEAFF,TGTGCCAGCAGTCCTTACCGGACAGGGAGGCCTGAAGCTTTCTTT
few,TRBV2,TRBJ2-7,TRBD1,CASSEGGQSSYEQYF,TGTGCCAGCAGTGAAGGGGGACAGTCCTCCTACGAGCAGTACTTC
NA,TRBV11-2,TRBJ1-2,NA,CASSLRIGPPAGGYTF,TGTGCCAGCAGCTTACGAATAGGGCCTCCAGCGGGCGGCTACACCTTC
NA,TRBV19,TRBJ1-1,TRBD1,CASSIGMTGAEAFF,TGTGCCAGTAGTATAGGGATGACAGGGGCCGAAGCTTTCTTT
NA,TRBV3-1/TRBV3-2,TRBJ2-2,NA,CASSQALTTGELFF,TGTGCCAGCAGCCAAGCCCTAACCACCGGGGAGCTGTTTTTT
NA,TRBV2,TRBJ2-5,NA,CASRKRETQYF,TGTGCCAGCAGAAAGAGAGAGACCCAGTACTTC
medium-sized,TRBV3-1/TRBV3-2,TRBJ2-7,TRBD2,CASSPLAGGNEQYF,TGTGCCAGCAGCCCCCTAGCGGGGGGAAATGAGCAGTACTTC
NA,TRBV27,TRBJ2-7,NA,CASRGGRDEQYF,TGTGCCAGCAGAGGAGGGCGCGACGAGCAGTACTTC
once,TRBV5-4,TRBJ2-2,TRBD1,CASSLGVDRGGTGELFF,TGTGCCAGCAGCCTCGGGGTGGACAGGGGTGGGACCGGGGAGCTGTTTTTT
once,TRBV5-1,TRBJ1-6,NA,CASSLGPNSPLHF,TGCGCCAGCAGCTTGGGTCCGAATTCACCCCTCCACTTT
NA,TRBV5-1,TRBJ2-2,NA,CASSLEGANTGELFF,TGCGCCAGCAGCTTGGAGGGGGCGAACACCGGGGAGCTGTTTTTT
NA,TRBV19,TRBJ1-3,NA,CASSTEIVVPEFSGNTIYF,TGTGCCAGTAGTACGGAGATAGTGGTACCTGAATTCTCTGGAAACACCATATATTTT